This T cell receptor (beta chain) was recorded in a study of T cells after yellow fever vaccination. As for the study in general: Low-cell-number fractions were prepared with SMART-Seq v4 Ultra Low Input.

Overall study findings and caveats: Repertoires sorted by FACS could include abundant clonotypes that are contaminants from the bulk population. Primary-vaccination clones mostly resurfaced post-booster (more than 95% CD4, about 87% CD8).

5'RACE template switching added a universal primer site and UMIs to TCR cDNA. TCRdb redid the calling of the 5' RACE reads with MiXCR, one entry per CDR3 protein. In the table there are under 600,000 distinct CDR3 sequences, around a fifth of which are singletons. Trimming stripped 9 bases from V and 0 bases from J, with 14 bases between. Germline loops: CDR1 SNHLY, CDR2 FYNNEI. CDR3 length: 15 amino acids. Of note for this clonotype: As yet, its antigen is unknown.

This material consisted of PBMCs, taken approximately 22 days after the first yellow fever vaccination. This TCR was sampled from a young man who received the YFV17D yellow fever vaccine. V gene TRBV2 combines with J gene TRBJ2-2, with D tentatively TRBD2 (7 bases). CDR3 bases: TGTGCCAGTGGGCGGGGGCGCACGAACACCGGGGAGCTGTTTTTT. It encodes CASGRGRTNTGELFF.